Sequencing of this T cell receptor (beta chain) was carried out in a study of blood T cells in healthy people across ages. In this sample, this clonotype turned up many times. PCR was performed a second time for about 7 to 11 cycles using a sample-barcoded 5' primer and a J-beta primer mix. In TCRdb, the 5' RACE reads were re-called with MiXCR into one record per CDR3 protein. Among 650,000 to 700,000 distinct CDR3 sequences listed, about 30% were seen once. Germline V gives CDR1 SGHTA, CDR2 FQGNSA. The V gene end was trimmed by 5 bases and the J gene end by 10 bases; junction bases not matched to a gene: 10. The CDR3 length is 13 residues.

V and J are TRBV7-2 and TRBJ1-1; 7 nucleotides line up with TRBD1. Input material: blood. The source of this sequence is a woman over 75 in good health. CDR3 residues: CASSRGDSNVAFF. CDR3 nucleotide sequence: TGTGCCAGCAGCCGGGGGGACAGTAATGTAGCTTTCTTT.